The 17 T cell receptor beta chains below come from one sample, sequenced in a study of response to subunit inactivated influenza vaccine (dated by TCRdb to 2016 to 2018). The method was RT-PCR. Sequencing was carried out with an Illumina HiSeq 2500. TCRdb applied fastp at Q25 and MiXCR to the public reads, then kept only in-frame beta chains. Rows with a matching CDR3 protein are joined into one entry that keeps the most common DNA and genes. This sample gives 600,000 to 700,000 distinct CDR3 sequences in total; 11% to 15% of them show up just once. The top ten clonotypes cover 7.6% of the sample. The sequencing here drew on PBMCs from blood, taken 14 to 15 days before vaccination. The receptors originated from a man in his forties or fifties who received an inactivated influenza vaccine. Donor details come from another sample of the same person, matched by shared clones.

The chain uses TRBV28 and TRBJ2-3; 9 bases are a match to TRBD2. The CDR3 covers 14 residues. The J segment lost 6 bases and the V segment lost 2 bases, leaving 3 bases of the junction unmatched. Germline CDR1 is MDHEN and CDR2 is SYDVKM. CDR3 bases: TGTGCCAGCAGTTTAAGCGGGGGGATCGATACGCAGTATTTT. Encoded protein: CASSLSGGIDTQYF.

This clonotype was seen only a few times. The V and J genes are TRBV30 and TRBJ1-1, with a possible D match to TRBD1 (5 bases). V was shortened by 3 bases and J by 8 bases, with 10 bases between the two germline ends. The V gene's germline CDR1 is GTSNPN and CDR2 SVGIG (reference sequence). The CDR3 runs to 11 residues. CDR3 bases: TGTGCCTGGAGCTGGGGCGGGGAAGCTTTCTTT. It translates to CAWSWGGEAFF.

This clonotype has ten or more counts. CDR3 amino acids: CASSLTGSTGELFF. In DNA, the CDR3 is TGTGCCAGCAGCCTAACAGGGAGCACCGGGGAGCTGTTTTTT. The V gene is TRBV12-3 or TRBV12-4, the J gene TRBJ2-2; a possible D gene is TRBD1 (6 bases). This CDR3 has 14 residues. V was cut by 6 bases and J by 4 bases, with 12 bases left in between.

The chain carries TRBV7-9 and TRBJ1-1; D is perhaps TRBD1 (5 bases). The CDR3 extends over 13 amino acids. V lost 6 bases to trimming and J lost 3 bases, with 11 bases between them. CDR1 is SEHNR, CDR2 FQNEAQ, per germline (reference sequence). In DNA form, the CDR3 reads TGTGCCAGCAGTTCCGGCAGGGACACTGAAGCTTTCTTT. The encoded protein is CASSSGRDTEAFF.

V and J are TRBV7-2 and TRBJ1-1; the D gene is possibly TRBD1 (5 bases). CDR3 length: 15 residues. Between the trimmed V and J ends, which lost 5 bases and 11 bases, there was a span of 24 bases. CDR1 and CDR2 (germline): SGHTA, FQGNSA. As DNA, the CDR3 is TGTGCCAGCAGCGCATACCCGGGACCCCCGGGATTGGCTTTCTTT. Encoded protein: CASSAYPGPPGLAFF.

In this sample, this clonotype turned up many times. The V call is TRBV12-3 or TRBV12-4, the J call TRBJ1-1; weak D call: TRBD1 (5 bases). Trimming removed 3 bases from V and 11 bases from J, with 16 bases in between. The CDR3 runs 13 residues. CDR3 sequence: CASSFGAGGEAFF. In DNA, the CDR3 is TGTGCCAGCAGTTTTGGTGCGGGGGGTGAGGCTTTCTTT.

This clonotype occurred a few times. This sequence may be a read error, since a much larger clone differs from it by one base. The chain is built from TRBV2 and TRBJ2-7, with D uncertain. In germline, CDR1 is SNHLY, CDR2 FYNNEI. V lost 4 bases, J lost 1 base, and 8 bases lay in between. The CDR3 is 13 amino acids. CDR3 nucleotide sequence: TGTGCCAGCAGTGTGCAGGATTCCTACGAGCAGTACTTC. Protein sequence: CASSVQDSYEQYF.

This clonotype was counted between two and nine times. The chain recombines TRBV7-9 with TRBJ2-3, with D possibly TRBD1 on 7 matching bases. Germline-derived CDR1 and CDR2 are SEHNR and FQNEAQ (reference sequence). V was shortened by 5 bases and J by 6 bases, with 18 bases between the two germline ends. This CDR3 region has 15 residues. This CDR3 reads CASSQQGGLGDTQYF. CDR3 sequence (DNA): TGTGCCAGCAGCCAGCAGGGGGGCCTAGGGGATACGCAGTATTTT.

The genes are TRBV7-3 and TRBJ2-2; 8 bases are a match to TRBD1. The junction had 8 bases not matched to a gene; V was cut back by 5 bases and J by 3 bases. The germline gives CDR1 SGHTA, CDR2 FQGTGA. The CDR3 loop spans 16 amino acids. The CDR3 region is CASSLQGGKDTGELFF. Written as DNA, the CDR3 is TGTGCCAGCAGCCTACAGGGGGGAAAGGACACCGGGGAGCTGTTTTTT. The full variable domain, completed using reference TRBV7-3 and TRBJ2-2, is GAGVSQTPSNKVTEKGKYVELRCDPISGHTALYWYRQSLGQGPEFLIYFQGTGAADDSGLPNDRFFAVRPEGSVSTLKIQRTERGDSAVYLCASSLQGGKDTGELFFGEGSRLTVL.

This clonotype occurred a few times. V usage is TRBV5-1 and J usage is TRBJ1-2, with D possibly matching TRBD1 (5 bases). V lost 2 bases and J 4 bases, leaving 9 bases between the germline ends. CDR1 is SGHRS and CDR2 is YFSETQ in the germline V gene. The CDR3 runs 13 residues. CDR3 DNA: TGCGCCAGCAGCTTTTCAGGGAGCTATGGCTACACCTTC. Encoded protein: CASSFSGSYGYTF.

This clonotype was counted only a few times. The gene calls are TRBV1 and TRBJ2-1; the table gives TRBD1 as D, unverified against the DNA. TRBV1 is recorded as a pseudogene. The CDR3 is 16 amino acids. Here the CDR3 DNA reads TGCACCAGCACCGAAGAACGGGAAAACCCCTACAATGAGCAGTTCTTC. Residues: CTSTEERENPYNEQFF.

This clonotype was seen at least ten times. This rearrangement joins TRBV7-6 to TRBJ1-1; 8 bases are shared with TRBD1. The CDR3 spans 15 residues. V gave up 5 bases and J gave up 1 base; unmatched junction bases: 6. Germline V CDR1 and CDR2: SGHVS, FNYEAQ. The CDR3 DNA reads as TGTGCCAGCAGCCCGTGGACAGGGCAGAACACTGAAGCTTTCTTT. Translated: CASSPWTGQNTEAFF.

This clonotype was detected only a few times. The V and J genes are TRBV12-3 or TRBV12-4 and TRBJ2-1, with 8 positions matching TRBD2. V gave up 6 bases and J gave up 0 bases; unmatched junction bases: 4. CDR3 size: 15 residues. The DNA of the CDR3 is TGTGCCAGCAGGGCGGGGGGCCTCTCCTACAATGAGCAGTTCTTC. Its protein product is CASRAGGLSYNEQFF.

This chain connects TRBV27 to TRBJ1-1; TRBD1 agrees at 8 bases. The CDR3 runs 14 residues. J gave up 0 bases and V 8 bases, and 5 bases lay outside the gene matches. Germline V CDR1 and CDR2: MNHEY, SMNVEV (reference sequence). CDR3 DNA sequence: TGTGCCAGCGCCAAGACAGGGGTGAACACTGAAGCTTTCTTT. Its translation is CASAKTGVNTEAFF.

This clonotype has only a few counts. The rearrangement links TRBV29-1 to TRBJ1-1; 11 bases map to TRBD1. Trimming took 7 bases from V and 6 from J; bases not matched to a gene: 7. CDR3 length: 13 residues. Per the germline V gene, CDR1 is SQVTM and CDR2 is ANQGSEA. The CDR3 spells CSARTGGVSEAFF. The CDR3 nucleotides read TGCAGCGCCAGGACAGGGGGCGTCTCTGAAGCTTTCTTT.

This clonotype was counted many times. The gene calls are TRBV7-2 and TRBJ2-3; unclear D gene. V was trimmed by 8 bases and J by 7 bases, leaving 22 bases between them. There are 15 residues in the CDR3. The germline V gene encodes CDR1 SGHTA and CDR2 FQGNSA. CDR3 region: CASRRPGPVPNTQYF. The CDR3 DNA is TGTGCCAGCCGTAGACCGGGCCCCGTCCCTAATACGCAGTATTTT.

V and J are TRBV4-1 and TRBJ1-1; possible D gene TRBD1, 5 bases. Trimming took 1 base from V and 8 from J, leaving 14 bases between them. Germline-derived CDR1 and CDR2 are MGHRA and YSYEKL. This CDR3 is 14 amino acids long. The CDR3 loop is CASSQVGAQGEAFF. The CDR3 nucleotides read TGCGCCAGCAGCCAAGTGGGTGCGCAGGGAGAAGCTTTCTTT.